This paragraph reports one T cell receptor (beta chain). What antigen it recognizes has not been identified. Base qualities are not provided; no much larger clone lies one nucleotide away. CDR1 and CDR2 are read off the germline V gene (reference sequence) as MNHEY and SMNVEV. From the cysteine through the phenylalanine, the CDR3 covers 16 amino acids. Kept here is only the CDR3 DNA, which spans 48 bases and is read in frame from base 1. Relative to germline, V is 1 base shorter and J is 0 bases shorter, with 12 bases between their ends. These data are taken from a study of technical replicates of blood from a handful of donors (TCRdb year 2017). Library creation used the immunoSEQ multiplex PCR assay. TCRdb mirrors the immuneACCESS table, restricted to in-frame sequences. Some clones are absent from its copies; in checked studies, under half trace to an unresolved V gene, and the reason for the others is unknown. The sample contains 84,000 or so clones, roughly 97% of them found a single time. The top ten clones comprise more than 0.15% of the sample.

The sequenced material came from T cells isolated from PBMCs. This receptor was identified in a human donor in good health. This sequence uses TRBV27 and TRBJ1-1; the D gene lacks a confident call. DNA sequence: TGTGCCAGCAGTTTATTCAGCGGAGCCATGAACACTGAAGCTTTCTTT. The encoded protein is CASSLFSGAMNTEAFF.